This T cell receptor beta chain was sequenced during a study of graft-versus-host responses after intestinal transplantation. Study summary: Grafts that recipients had were multivisceral, liver-intestinal, or isolated intestinal transplants.

The assay was immunoSEQ multiplex PCR, and TCRdb's table has in-frame clones only and misses some. The profile shows nearly 90,000 clones, around 83% of them singletons. On this clone itself: Antigen: not known.

The ends lost 5 bases at V and 3 bases at J; junction bases unmatched: 2. The CDR3 spans 13 residues. Germline CDR1 is SGHVS and CDR2 is FQNEAQ. V gene TRBV7-8 combines with J gene TRBJ2-7; 9 nucleotides agree with TRBD1. This receptor was taken from a human donor who received an intestinal transplant. This specimen was unstimulated CD8+ T cells sorted from spleen or lymph node cells, taken before intestinal transplant. The CDR3 loop reads CASSGGQGYEQYF. In nucleotides, the CDR3 is TGTGCCAGCAGCGGGGGACAGGGCTACGAGCAGTACTTC.